Listed here is a single T cell receptor beta chain. The antigen remains undetermined. Naive CD8 cells comprised CD45RO-negative, CCR7-positively selected cells, excluding terminally differentiated effector memory CD45RA+ cells. Study donors comprised healthy, HIV-negative adults devoid of recent acute infection or vaccination. This record comes from a study of shared clonotypes between healthy human individuals. Study context: The composition of the donors was a couple of women and a few men aged 18 to 49. General study results and limits: Relative to their counterparts shared across all four donors, non-shared clonotypes exhibited diminished generation probabilities.

The CDR3 has 16 amino acids. Looked up from germline, CDR1 is SGHVS and CDR2 is FNYEAQ. Trimming stripped 5 bases from V and 0 bases from J, with 17 bases between. For sorted subsets, about 190 ng DNA per replicate equaled roughly 29,000 T cell genomes. Assay used: immunoSEQ multiplex PCR; TCRdb lists only in-frame clones, some missing. The sample has about 1.9 million clones; 80% to 95% are singletons. The chain joins TRBV7-6 to TRBJ2-7; possibly TRBD1 for D (6 bases). The receptor comes from a man aged 18 to 30 in good health. Some clones in this sample may be carry-over from other donors' samples. The specimen sequenced was naive CD8+ T cells from PBMCs. CDR3 coding DNA: TGTGCCAGCAGCCCACACCCCGACAGGAGCTCCTACGAGCAGTACTTC. Translating gives CASSPHPDRSSYEQYF.